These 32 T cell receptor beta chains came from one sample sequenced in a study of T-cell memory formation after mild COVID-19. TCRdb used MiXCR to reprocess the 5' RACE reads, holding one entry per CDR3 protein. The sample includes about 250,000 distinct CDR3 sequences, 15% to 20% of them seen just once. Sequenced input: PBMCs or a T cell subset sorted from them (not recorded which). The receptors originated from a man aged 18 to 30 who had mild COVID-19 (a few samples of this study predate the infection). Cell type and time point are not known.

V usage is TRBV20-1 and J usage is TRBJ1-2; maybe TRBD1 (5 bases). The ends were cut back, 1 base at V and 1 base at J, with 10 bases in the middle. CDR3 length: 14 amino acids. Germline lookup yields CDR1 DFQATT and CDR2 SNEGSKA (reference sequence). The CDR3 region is CSARADSFNYGYTF. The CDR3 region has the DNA TGCAGTGCTAGAGCTGACAGTTTTAACTATGGCTACACCTTC.

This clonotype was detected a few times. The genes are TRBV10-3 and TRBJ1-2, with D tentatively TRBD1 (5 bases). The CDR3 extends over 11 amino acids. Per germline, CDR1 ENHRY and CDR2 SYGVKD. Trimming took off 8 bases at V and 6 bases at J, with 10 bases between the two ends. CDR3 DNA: TGTGCCATCTGGGGCCTCAATGGCTACACCTTC. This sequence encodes CAIWGLNGYTF.

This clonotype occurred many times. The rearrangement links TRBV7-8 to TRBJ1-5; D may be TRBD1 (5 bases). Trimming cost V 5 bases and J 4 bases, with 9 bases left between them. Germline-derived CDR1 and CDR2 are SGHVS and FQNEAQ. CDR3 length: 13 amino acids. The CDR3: CASSPDRNQPQHF. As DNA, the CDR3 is TGTGCCAGCAGCCCCGACAGAAATCAGCCCCAGCATTTT.

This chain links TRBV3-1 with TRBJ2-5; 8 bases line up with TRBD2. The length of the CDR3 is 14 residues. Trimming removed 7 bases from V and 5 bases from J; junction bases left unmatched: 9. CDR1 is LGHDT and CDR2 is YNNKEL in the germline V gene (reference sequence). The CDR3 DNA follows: TGTGCCAGCACCCCTGGGGGACTAGACGAGACCCAGTACTTC. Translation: CASTPGGLDETQYF.

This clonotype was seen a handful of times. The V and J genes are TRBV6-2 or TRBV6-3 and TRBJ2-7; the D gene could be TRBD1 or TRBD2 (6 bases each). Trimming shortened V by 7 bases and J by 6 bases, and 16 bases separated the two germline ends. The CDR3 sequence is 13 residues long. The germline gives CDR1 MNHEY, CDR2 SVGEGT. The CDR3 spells CASTHRDSSEQYF. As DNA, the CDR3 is TGTGCCAGCACCCACAGGGACTCGTCCGAGCAGTACTTC.

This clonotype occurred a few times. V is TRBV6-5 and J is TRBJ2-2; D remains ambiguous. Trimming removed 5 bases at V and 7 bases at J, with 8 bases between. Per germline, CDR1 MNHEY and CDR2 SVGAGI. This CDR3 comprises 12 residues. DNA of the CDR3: TGTGCCAGCAGTCTGATGTTCGGGGAGCTGTTTTTT. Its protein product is CASSLMFGELFF.

CDR3 amino acids: CASSMREVQPQHF. CDR3 DNA sequence: TGTGCCAGTAGTATGAGGGAAGTCCAGCCCCAGCATTTT. The gene calls are TRBV19 and TRBJ1-5; D not resolved. The CDR3 extends over 13 amino acids. V lost 3 bases and J lost 7, with 10 bases in between. The germline V gene has CDR1 LNHDA and CDR2 SQIVND (reference sequence).

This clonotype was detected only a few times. Here the CDR3 reads CASSEAQGTGIRRTDTQYF. The CDR3 DNA reads as TGTGCCAGCAGTGAAGCCCAGGGTACAGGGATTAGGCGCACAGATACGCAGTATTTT. The V call is TRBV2, the J call TRBJ2-3; D is perhaps TRBD1 (6 bases). Per the germline V gene, CDR1 is SNHLY and CDR2 is FYNNEI. This CDR3 contains 19 residues. V lost 0 bases and J 1 base, leaving 20 bases between the germline ends. The entire variable domain, with the rest obtained from reference TRBV2 and TRBJ2-3, is as follows: EPEVTQTPSHQVTQMGQEVILRCVPISNHLYFYWYRQILGQKVEFLVSFYNNEISEKSEIFDDQFSVERPDGSNFTLKIRSTKLEDSAMYFCASSEAQGTGIRRTDTQYFGPGTRLTVL.

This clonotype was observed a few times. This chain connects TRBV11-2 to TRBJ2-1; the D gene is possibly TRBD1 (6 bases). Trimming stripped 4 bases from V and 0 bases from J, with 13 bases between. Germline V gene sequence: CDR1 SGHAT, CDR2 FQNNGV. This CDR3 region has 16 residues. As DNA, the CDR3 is TGTGCCAGCAGCTCAAGGACAGCCCTCTCCTACAATGAGCAGTTCTTC. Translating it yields CASSSRTALSYNEQFF. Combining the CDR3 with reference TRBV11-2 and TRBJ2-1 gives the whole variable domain EAGVAQSPRYKIIEKRQSVAFWCNPISGHATLYWYQQILGQGPKLLIQFQNNGVVDDSQLPKDRFSAERLKGVDSTLKIQPAKLEDSAVYLCASSSRTALSYNEQFFGPGTRLTVL.

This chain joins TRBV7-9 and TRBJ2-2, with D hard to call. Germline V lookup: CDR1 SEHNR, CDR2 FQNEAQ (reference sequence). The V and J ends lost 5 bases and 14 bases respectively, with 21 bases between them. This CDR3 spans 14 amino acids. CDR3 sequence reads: CASSRLERRTYLFF. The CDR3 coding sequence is TGTGCCAGCAGCCGATTAGAGCGACGTACTTATCTGTTTTTT.

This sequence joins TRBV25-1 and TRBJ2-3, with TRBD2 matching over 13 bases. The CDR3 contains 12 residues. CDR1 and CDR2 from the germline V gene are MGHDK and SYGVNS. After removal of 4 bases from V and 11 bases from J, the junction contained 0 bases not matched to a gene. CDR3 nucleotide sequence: TGTGCCAGCAGTGGGACTAGCGGGGGGCAGTATTTT. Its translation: CASSGTSGGQYF.

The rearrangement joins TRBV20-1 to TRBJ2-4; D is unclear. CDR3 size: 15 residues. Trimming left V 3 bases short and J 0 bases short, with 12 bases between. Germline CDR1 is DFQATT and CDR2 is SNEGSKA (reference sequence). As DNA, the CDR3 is TGCAGTGCTAGTAGGGCAGAACTAGCCAAAAACATTCAGTACTTC. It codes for CSASRAELAKNIQYF.

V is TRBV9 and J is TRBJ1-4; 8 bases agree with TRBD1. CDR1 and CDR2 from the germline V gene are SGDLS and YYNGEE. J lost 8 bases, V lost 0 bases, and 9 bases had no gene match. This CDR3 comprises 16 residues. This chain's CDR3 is CASSVGIAGGGEKLFF. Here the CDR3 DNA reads TGTGCCAGCAGCGTAGGGATAGCAGGGGGCGGAGAAAAACTGTTTTTT.

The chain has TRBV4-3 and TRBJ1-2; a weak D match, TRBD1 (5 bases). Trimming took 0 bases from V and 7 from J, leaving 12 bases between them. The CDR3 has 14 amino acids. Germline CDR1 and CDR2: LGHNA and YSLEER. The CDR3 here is CASSQEQGLSGYTF. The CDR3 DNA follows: TGCGCCAGCAGCCAAGAGCAGGGTCTAAGTGGCTACACCTTC.

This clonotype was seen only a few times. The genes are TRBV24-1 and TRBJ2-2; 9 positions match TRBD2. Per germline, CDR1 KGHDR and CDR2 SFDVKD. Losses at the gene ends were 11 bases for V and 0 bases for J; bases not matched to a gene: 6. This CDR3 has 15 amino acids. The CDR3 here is CASGGGGANTGELFF. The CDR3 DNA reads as TGTGCCAGCGGCGGGGGGGGCGCGAACACCGGGGAGCTGTTTTTT.

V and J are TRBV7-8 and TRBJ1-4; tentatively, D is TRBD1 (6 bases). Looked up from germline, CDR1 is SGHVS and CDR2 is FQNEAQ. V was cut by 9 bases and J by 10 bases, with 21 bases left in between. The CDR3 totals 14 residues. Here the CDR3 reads CASRIGGQGGKLFF. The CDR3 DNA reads TGTGCCAGTAGGATAGGGGGGCAGGGCGGAAAACTGTTTTTT. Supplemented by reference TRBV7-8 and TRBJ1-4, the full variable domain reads GAGVSQSPRYKVAKRGQDVALRCDPISGHVSLFWYQQALGQGPEFLTYFQNEAQLDKSGLPSDRFFAERPEGSVSTLKIQRTQQEDSAVYLCASRIGGQGGKLFFGSGTQLSVL.

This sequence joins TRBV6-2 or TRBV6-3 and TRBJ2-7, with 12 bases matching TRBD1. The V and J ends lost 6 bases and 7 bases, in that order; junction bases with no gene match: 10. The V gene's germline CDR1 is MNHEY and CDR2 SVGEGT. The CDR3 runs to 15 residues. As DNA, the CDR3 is TGTGCCAGCAGGGCTGAGGGACAGGGGGCGAGGGAGCAGTACTTC. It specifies CASRAEGQGAREQYF.

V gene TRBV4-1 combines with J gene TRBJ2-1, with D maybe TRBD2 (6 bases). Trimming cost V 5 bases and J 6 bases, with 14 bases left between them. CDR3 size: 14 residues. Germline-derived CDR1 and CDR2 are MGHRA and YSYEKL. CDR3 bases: TGCGCCAGCAGCACAAGCGGGCGGGGCAATGAGCAGTTCTTC. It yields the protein CASSTSGRGNEQFF.

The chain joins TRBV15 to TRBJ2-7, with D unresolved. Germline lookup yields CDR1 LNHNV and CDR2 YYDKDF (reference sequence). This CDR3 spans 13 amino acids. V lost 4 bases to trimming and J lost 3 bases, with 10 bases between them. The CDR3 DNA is TGTGCCACCAGCAAGATCCTTTTCTACGAGCAGTACGTC. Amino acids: CATSKILFYEQYV.

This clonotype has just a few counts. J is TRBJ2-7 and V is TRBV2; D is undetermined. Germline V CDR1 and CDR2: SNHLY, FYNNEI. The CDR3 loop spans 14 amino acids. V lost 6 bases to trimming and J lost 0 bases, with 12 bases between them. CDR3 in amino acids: CASSPDRFSYEQYF. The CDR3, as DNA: TGTGCCAGCAGCCCGGACCGCTTCTCCTACGAGCAGTACTTC.

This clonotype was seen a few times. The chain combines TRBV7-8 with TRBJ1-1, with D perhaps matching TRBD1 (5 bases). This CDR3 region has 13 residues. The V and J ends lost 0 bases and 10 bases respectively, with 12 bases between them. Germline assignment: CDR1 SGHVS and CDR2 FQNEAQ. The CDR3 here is CASSLARDGAAFF. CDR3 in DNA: TGTGCCAGCAGCTTAGCCAGGGATGGAGCAGCTTTCTTT.

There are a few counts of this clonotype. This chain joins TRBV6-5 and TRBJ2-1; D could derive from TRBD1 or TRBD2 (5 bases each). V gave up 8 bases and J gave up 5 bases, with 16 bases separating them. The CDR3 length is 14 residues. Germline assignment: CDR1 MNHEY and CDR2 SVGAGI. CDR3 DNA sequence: TGTGCCAGCCGGGGTGGTTGGGGGAACAATGAGCAGTTCTTC. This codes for CASRGGWGNNEQFF.

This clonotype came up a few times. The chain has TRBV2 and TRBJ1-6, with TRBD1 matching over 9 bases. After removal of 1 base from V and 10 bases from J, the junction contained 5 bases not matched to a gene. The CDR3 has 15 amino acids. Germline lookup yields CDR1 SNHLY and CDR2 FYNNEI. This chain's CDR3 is CASSEGTGEGSPLHF. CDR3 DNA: TGTGCCAGCAGTGAAGGGACAGGGGAGGGCTCACCCCTCCACTTT.

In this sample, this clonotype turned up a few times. CDR3 in DNA: TGTGCCAGCAGTGGCCAGCCCTATAGCAATCAGCCCCAGCATTTT. This gives the protein CASSGQPYSNQPQHF. The rearrangement uses TRBV25-1 and TRBJ1-5; D is unclear. V was clipped by 4 bases and J by 0 bases, with 10 bases between them. Germline CDR1 and CDR2: MGHDK and SYGVNS. The CDR3 runs 15 residues.

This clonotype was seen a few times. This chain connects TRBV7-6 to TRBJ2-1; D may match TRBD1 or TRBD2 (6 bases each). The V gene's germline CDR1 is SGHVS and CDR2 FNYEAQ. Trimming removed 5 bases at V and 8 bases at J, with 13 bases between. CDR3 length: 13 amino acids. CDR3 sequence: CASSRPGGDEQFF. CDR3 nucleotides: TGTGCCAGCAGCAGACCCGGGGGCGATGAGCAGTTCTTC.

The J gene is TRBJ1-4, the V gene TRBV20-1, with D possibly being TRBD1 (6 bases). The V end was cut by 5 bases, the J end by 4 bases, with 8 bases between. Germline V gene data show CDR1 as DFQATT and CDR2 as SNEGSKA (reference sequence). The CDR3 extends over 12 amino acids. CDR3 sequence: CSAWTDNEKLFF. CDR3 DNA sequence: TGCAGTGCTTGGACAGATAATGAAAAACTGTTTTTT.

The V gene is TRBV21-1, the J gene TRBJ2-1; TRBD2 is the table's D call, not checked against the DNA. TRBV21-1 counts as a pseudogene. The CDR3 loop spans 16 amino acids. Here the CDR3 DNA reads TGTGCCAGCAGCAAAATGAACCGGACTAGCGCTAGTGAGCAGTTCTTC. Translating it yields CASSKMNRTSASEQFF.

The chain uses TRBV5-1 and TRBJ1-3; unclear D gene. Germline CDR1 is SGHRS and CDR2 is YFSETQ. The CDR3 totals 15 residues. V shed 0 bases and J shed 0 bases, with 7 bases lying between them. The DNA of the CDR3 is TGCGCCAGCAGCTTGGGGATTTACTCTGGAAACACCATATATTTT. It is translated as CASSLGIYSGNTIYF.

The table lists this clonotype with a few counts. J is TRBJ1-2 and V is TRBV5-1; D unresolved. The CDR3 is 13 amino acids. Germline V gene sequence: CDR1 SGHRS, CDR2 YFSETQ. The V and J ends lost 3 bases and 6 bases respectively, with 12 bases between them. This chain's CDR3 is CASSSADLHGYTF. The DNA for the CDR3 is TGCGCCAGCAGCTCGGCTGACCTTCATGGCTACACCTTC.

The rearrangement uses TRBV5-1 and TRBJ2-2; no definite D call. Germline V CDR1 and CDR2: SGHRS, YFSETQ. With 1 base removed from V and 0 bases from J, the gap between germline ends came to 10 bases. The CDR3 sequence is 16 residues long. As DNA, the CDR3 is TGCGCCAGCAGCTTGACACAGCCCACGAACACCGGGGAGCTGTTTTTT. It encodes CASSLTQPTNTGELFF.

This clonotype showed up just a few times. The CDR3 here is CASSFAGMNTEAFF. The CDR3 nucleotides are TGTGCCAGCAGCTTCGCCGGAATGAACACTGAAGCTTTCTTT. This sequence joins TRBV7-3 and TRBJ1-1; no firm D call. Trimming took 3 bases from V and 0 from J, leaving 8 bases between them. The CDR3 runs to 14 residues. CDR1 and CDR2 from the germline V gene are SGHTA and FQGTGA.

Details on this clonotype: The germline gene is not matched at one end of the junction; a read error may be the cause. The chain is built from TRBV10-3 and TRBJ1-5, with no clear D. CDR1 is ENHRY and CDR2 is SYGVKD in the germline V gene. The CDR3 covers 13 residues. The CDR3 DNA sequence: TGTGCCATCAGTGAGTCGGTTGCTCAGTCCCAGCATTTT. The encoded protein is CAISESVAQSQHF.